This T cell receptor (beta chain) was captured by sequencing in a study of T cell responses to AZD1222 COVID-19 vaccine (dated by TCRdb to the early 2020s). Notes on the research overall: AZD1222 recipients with second doses at about 4 weeks or about 12 weeks were pooled, because spike-specific TCR depth and breadth did not differ between schedules. Enrollment into the trials was organized by age into subgroups of 18-55, 56-69 and 70-plus years, and those subgroups contained roughly 140, 27 and 60 TCR-sequenced participants, respectively. TCR sequencing covered more than 230 trial participants: 200 to 220 given two doses of AZD1222 and 26 given two doses of MenACWY control vaccine. Results and caveats for the whole study, not just this receptor: Vaccine-associated CD4 TCRs spanned the whole spike protein, with dominant responses in regions 160-218 and 743-854. No day 14 peak-response samples were available, so repertoires were characterized only after the peak T cell response. Reportedly, close to half of the unique spike-specific TCRs recognized epitopes lying outside the regions that are mutated in the B.1.351 and B.1.1.7 variants. Participants were mostly white British, with more females than males. The authors suggested clonal diversity may have been underestimated. After two AZD1222 doses, spike-specific TCR breadth and depth were significantly higher than at day 0 and than in MenACWY recipients. Only 5 to 7 AZD1222 recipients were SARS-CoV-2 seropositive at baseline, limiting conclusions about previously exposed vaccinees. In the small 56-69-year group, the increase in depth fell short of significance, most likely because of low power.

The germline V gene supplies CDR1 LGHNT and CDR2 FRNRAP. The trim is 2 bases for V and 10 bases for J, with a gap of 12 bases between the germline ends. The CDR3 runs 13 amino acids, cysteine and phenylalanine included. The DNA shown is the 39-base CDR3, in frame from base 1. This clone occurred once. Its recognized antigen is unknown. The record has no base qualities; no much larger clone is one base away. The sample's time point label is to be understood as: baseline before first vaccination. The vaccinee samples were drawn from two UK trials, COV001 and COV002, one of which was a single-blind randomized controlled phase 2/3 trial testing AZD1222 (ChAdOx1 nCoV-19) in healthy adults. Trial participant PBMC samples were collected at day 0 and day 28 after the second dose for TCRbeta chain sequencing. The CDR3 regions of human TCRbeta chains were analyzed by immunosequencing. For the original study's pipeline: Repertoire TCRs were matched against a reference library of SARS-CoV-2-specific TCRs generated with the MIRA antigen-specificity platform. Breadth was defined as the fraction of unique TCRs that were SARS-CoV-2-associated, and depth was defined as the fraction of total T cells that were SARS-CoV-2-associated. Using the MIRA data, each spike-specific TCR was assigned both to the spike region to which the TCR was reactive and to a CD4 or CD8 class. Log10-transformed breadth and depth values were compared by one-way ANOVA with Sidak's multiple comparisons tests. The table comes from immuneACCESS by way of TCRdb, which keeps in-frame sequences with V and J called. Part of the clones is missing from these tables; in studies checked, under half for an unresolved V gene and the rest for unknown reasons. Clone size and V and J calls were adopted from that table, with D and trimming inferred from the DNA. The sample includes about 140,000 clones, with under 95% observed a single time. The top ten hold roughly 9.1% of the sample.

Here the chain combines TRBV12-5 and TRBJ2-1, and possibly TRBD2, on 5 matching bases. The source material was peripheral blood, sampled on day 0 of AZD1222 vaccination. The origin of this receptor is an adult in good health. CDR3 protein: CASGLRPGIEQFF. The nucleotide sequence is given as TGTGCTAGTGGTTTGCGGCCGGGGATAGAGCAGTTCTTC.